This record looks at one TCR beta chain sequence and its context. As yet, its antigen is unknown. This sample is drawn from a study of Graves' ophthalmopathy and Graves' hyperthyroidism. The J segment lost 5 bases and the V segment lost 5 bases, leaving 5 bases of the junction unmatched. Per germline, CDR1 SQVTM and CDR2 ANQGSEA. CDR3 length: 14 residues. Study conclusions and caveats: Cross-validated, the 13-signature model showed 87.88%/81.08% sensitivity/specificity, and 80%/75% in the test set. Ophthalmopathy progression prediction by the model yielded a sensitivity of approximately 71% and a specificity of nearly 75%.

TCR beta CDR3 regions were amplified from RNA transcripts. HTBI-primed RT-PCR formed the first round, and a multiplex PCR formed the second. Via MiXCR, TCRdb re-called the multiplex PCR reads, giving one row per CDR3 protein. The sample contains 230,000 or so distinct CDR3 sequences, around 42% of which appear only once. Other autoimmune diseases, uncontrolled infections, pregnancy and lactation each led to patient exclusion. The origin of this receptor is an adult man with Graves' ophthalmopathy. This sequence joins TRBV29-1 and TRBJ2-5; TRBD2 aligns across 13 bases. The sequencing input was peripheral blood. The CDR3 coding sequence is TGCAGCGTTAGACTAGCGGGAGGTGTGGAGACCCAGTACTTC. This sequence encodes CSVRLAGGVETQYF.